What follows are 17 T cell receptor beta chains derived from one specimen sequenced in a study of cytomegalovirus exposure and HLA in healthy donors. The primer mix had 60 Vbeta and 13 Jbeta primers. Here immunoSEQ multiplex PCR was the method, and the copy in TCRdb shows in-frame clones only, minus some. The sample records approximately 150,000 clones, under 85% being singletons. Sequencing input: PBMCs. These receptors all come from a man in his fifties or sixties in good health and CMV-seropositive.

This chain links TRBV27 with TRBJ2-7; TRBD2 aligns across 7 bases. V was pared by 3 bases and J by 5 bases, with 4 bases of the junction left unmatched. CDR3 length: 13 amino acids. CDR1 and CDR2 (germline): MNHEY, SMNVEV (reference sequence). In DNA, the CDR3 is TGTGCCAGCAGTTTTTACAGCGGGGACGAGCAGTACTTC. This sequence encodes CASSFYSGDEQYF.

This chain connects TRBV7-9 to TRBJ2-5, with D tentatively TRBD2 (6 bases). Between the trimmed V and J ends, which lost 1 base and 1 base, there was a span of 10 bases. The germline V gene has CDR1 SEHNR and CDR2 FQNEAQ (reference sequence). CDR3 length: 15 amino acids. In DNA form, the CDR3 reads TGTGCCAGCAGCTTAGGGGCGGGGTCCCAAGAGACCCAGTACTTC. It is translated as CASSLGAGSQETQYF.

The rearrangement links TRBV9 to TRBJ2-3, with 13 bases fitting TRBD2. CDR3 length: 17 amino acids. Trimming cost V 6 bases and J 4 bases; bases outside gene matches: 11. Germline CDR1 SGDLS, CDR2 YYNGEE. CDR3 in DNA: TGTGCCAGCAACGAACCGGGACTAGCGGGAAGGGCAGATACGCAGTATTTT. Translated: CASNEPGLAGRADTQYF.

The table lists this clone with a count of one. The V call is TRBV11-2, the J call TRBJ1-1; D is perhaps TRBD1 (6 bases). V was trimmed by 2 bases and J by 4 bases, leaving 11 bases between them. CDR1 and CDR2 (germline): SGHAT, FQNNGV. The length of the CDR3 is 14 residues. CDR3 protein: CASSLYSGATEAFF. The CDR3 DNA reads TGTGCCAGCAGCTTATATTCAGGGGCCACTGAAGCTTTCTTT.

In its sample, this clone was seen once. This sequence joins TRBV7-9 and TRBJ1-5; a weak D match, TRBD1 (5 bases). Germline lookup yields CDR1 SEHNR and CDR2 FQNEAQ (reference sequence). V was shortened by 1 base and J by 6 bases, with 10 bases between the two germline ends. CDR3 size: 14 residues. The CDR3 loop reads CASSLEGLGQPQHF. CDR3 DNA: TGTGCCAGCAGCTTAGAGGGGTTGGGTCAGCCCCAGCATTTT. Drawing the rest from reference TRBV7-9 and TRBJ1-5, the complete variable domain is DTGVSQNPRHKITKRGQNVTFRCDPISEHNRLYWYRQTLGQGPEFLTYFQNEAQLEKSRLLSDRFSAERPKGSFSTLEIQRTEQGDSAMYLCASSLEGLGQPQHFGDGTRLSIL.

The gene calls are TRBV28 and TRBJ1-1; D is unresolved. Per the germline V gene, CDR1 is MDHEN and CDR2 is SYDVKM. Trimming stripped 5 bases from V and 3 bases from J, with 7 bases between. This CDR3 has 12 amino acids. CDR3 sequence reads: CASSRVDTEAFF. In nucleotides, the CDR3 is TGTGCCAGCAGTCGAGTAGACACTGAAGCTTTCTTT.

CDR3 in DNA: TGTGCCAGCAGCCCATACAGGGGTTCCTACGAGCAGTACTTC. Translation: CASSPYRGSYEQYF. This chain joins TRBV11-2 and TRBJ2-7; 7 bases are shared with TRBD1. This CDR3 region has 14 residues. The V segment lost 5 bases and the J segment 1 base; nucleotides outside the gene matches: 5. The germline V gene has CDR1 SGHAT and CDR2 FQNNGV.

The chain has TRBV25-1 and TRBJ1-1; TRBD1 agrees at 10 bases. This CDR3 has 16 amino acids. Looked up from germline, CDR1 is MGHDK and CDR2 is SYGVNS. V trimming: 2 bases; J trimming: 1 base; junction bases outside the gene matches: 4. The CDR3 coding sequence is TGTGCCAGCAGTGAAACGACAGGGGGCGGGAACACTGAAGCTTTCTTT. Translation gives CASSETTGGGNTEAFF.

V and J are TRBV9 and TRBJ2-5, with D perhaps matching TRBD1 (7 bases). From germline, CDR1 is SGDLS and CDR2 YYNGEE. The CDR3 is 14 residues long. V lost 0 bases and J 11 bases, leaving 17 bases between the germline ends. The CDR3 reads CASSVAVRGVEQYF. The CDR3, as DNA: TGTGCCAGCAGCGTAGCGGTCAGGGGGGTTGAGCAGTACTTC.

J is TRBJ2-1 and V is TRBV30; the match to TRBD2 covers 8 bases. This CDR3 has 17 amino acids. The germline V gene encodes CDR1 GTSNPN and CDR2 SVGIG (reference sequence). After removal of 0 bases from V and 2 bases from J, the junction contained 9 bases not matched to a gene. The CDR3: CAWSVQRLAGTYNEQFF. For the CDR3, the DNA is TGTGCCTGGAGTGTACAACGCCTAGCGGGCACCTACAATGAGCAGTTCTTC.

The rearrangement links TRBV5-1 to TRBJ1-4, with D tentatively TRBD1 (6 bases). The CDR3 extends over 17 amino acids. The germline CDR1 and CDR2 sequences are SGHRS and YFSETQ. Trimming stripped 2 bases from V and 2 bases from J, with 16 bases between. As DNA, the CDR3 is TGCGCCAGCAGCTTTGGCGTAACAGGGAGCACTAATGAAAAACTGTTTTTT. It specifies CASSFGVTGSTNEKLFF. Supplemented by reference TRBV5-1 and TRBJ1-4, the full variable domain reads KAGVTQTPRYLIKTRGQQVTLSCSPISGHRSVSWYQQTPGQGLQFLFEYFSETQRNKGNFPGRFSGRQFSNSRSEMNVSTLELGDSALYLCASSFGVTGSTNEKLFFGSGTQLSVL.

The chain joins TRBV11-2 to TRBJ1-6; 9 nucleotides match TRBD1. J gave up 10 bases and V 0 bases, and 4 bases lay outside the gene matches. The CDR3 totals 15 residues. Per the germline V gene, CDR1 is SGHAT and CDR2 is FQNNGV. In DNA form, the CDR3 reads TGTGCCAGCAGCTTAGATGGGACAGGGACATCACCCCTCCACTTT. The encoded protein is CASSLDGTGTSPLHF.

The chain employs TRBV5-4 and TRBJ2-1; TRBD2 matches at 11 bases. The germline gives CDR1 SGHNT, CDR2 YYREEE (reference sequence). This CDR3 contains 18 residues. After removal of 0 bases from V and 5 bases from J, the junction contained 10 bases not matched to a gene. In DNA form, the CDR3 reads TGTGCCAGCAGCTTGGACCTAGCGGGGGGCCCCAGGGACAATGAGCAGTTCTTC. Translation: CASSLDLAGGPRDNEQFF.

V usage is TRBV10-2 and J usage is TRBJ2-2, with 8 positions matching TRBD2. The germline CDR1 and CDR2 sequences are WSHSY and SAAADI. The CDR3 is 19 residues long. V lost 6 bases, J lost 2 bases, and 17 bases stayed unmatched. The CDR3 region is CASRARRLRAGANTGELFF. The CDR3 DNA reads as TGCGCCAGCAGGGCCCGAAGGCTAAGAGCGGGAGCCAACACCGGGGAGCTGTTTTTT.

The genes are TRBV2 and TRBJ1-1, with D perhaps matching TRBD1 (5 bases). The V end lost 4 bases, the J end lost 1 base, and 7 bases lay between the germline ends. Germline CDR1 reads SNHLY; CDR2 reads FYNNEI. There are 13 residues in the CDR3. CDR3 sequence: CASSAGKNTEAFF. For the CDR3, the DNA is TGTGCCAGCAGTGCAGGGAAGAACACTGAAGCTTTCTTT.

V and J are TRBV15 and TRBJ1-2; D not resolved. V lost 1 base, J lost 0 bases, and 6 bases lay in between. There are 14 residues in the CDR3. From germline, CDR1 is LNHNV and CDR2 YYDKDF (reference sequence). DNA for the CDR3: TGTGCCACCAGCAGAGGAGAATCTAACTATGGCTACACCTTC. This sequence encodes CATSRGESNYGYTF.

The genes are TRBV6-5 and TRBJ1-1; a weak D match, TRBD1 (6 bases). The germline V and J ends were trimmed by 1 base and 8 bases, with 20 bases remaining between them. The CDR3 contains 16 residues. CDR1 is MNHEY and CDR2 is SVGAGI in the germline V gene. The CDR3, as DNA: TGTGCCAGCAGTTACTACAGGGTGGTTAGCCCCGGCGAAGCTTTCTTT. The encoded protein is CASSYYRVVSPGEAFF.